A single sample is the source of the 22 T cell receptor beta chains below, sequenced in a study of OX40 agonist ivuxolimab in advanced cancers. Produced via immunoSEQ multiplex PCR; TCRdb's table is partial and in-frame only. The table includes approximately 33,000 clones, 85% to 95% detected once. The input for sequencing was CD4+ or CD8+ T cells sorted from blood, taken in a trial of the OX40 agonist ivuxolimab. All receptors derive from an adult with an advanced solid tumor such as melanoma, head and neck, liver or kidney cancer.

This clone was observed a single time. The chain is built from TRBV15 and TRBJ2-7; a possible D gene is TRBD2 (5 bases). V was trimmed by 9 bases and J by 4 bases, leaving 19 bases between them. Germline assignment: CDR1 LNHNV and CDR2 YYDKDF (reference sequence). This CDR3 has 14 amino acids. The chain's CDR3 is CATESSRDSYEQYF. CDR3 sequence (DNA): TGTGCCACGGAATCCTCCCGGGATTCATACGAGCAGTACTTC.

Turning to this clone: This CDR3 is also generated by other DNA sequences in the sample. The rearrangement joins TRBV15 to TRBJ2-1, with 7 bases identical to TRBD2. The germline CDR1 and CDR2 sequences are LNHNV and YYDKDF (reference sequence). With 4 bases clipped from V and 10 bases from J, the junction kept 7 bases outside the gene matches. This CDR3 has 13 amino acids. CDR3 region: CATSIIGLVEQFF. Written as DNA, the CDR3 is TGTGCCACCAGCATTATAGGACTAGTGGAGCAGTTCTTC.

The chain combines TRBV7-3 with TRBJ2-2; D remains ambiguous. Germline CDR1 is SGHTA and CDR2 is FQGTGA. The CDR3 has 12 residues. Trimming stripped 5 bases from V and 3 bases from J, with 4 bases between. The CDR3 DNA follows: TGTGCCAGCAGCCAATACACCGGGGAGCTGTTTTTT. Protein sequence: CASSQYTGELFF.

This rearrangement joins TRBV7-9 to TRBJ2-1; no clear D gene. V lost 4 bases, J lost 0 bases, and 16 bases lay in between. CDR1 SEHNR and CDR2 FQNEAQ come from the germline V gene (reference sequence). The CDR3 length is 17 residues. The CDR3 DNA follows: TGTGCCAGCAGCTCCCACGCGGATCCCCTCTCCTACAATGAGCAGTTCTTC. It encodes CASSSHADPLSYNEQFF.

This clone was seen once. J is TRBJ2-7 and V is TRBV21-1; the D segment call TRBD2 is taken from the table without a DNA check. TRBV21-1 is a recognized pseudogene. This CDR3 contains 18 residues. CDR3 amino acids: CASSKAWRGGPSSYEQYF. The DNA for the CDR3 is TGTGCCAGCAGCAAAGCTTGGCGGGGGGGGCCTAGCTCCTACGAGCAGTACTTC.

This chain joins TRBV30 and TRBJ1-5, with D possibly being TRBD1 (5 bases). V gave up 5 bases and J gave up 2 bases, with 10 bases separating them. CDR1 is GTSNPN and CDR2 is SVGIG in the germline V gene (reference sequence). The CDR3 contains 13 residues. CDR3 residues: CAWGGEGNQPQHF. CDR3 DNA: TGTGCCTGGGGGGGGGAAGGCAATCAGCCCCAGCATTTT. Complete variable domain (other parts from reference TRBV30 and TRBJ1-5): SQTIHQWPATLVQPVGSPLSLECTVEGTSNPNLYWYRQAAGRGLQLLFYSVGIGQISSEVPQNLSASRPQDRQFILSSKKLLLSDSGFYLCAWGGEGNQPQHFGDGTRLSIL.

The genes are TRBV4-2 and TRBJ2-1, with 7 bases lining up with TRBD2. CDR3 length equals 13 residues. J lost 8 bases, V lost 3 bases, and 4 bases had no gene match. Germline V lookup: CDR1 LGHNA, CDR2 YNFKEQ. This chain's CDR3 is CASSQRGMHEQFF. CDR3 nucleotide sequence: TGTGCCAGCAGCCAGCGGGGGATGCATGAGCAGTTCTTC.

The rearrangement joins TRBV10-1 to TRBJ2-1; D ambiguous. The germline V gene has CDR1 WNHNN and CDR2 SYGVQD (reference sequence). This CDR3 is 15 amino acids long. V lost 3 bases, J lost 0 bases, and 9 bases lay in between. The DNA of the CDR3 is TGCGCCAGCAGTGACCGGCTAGACTCCTACAATGAGCAGTTCTTC. It codes for CASSDRLDSYNEQFF.

The V and J genes are TRBV9 and TRBJ1-1; D ambiguous. Germline values: CDR1 SGDLS, CDR2 YYNGEE. This CDR3 has 14 amino acids. Trimming pared 3 bases from V and 5 bases from J, leaving 14 bases between. DNA for the CDR3: TGTGCCAGCAGCGAAGGTATGGGAGGAACTGAAGCTTTCTTT. It yields the protein CASSEGMGGTEAFF.

V and J are TRBV19 and TRBJ1-1, with D perhaps matching TRBD1 (6 bases). Per germline, CDR1 LNHDA and CDR2 SQIVND (reference sequence). The germline V and J ends were trimmed by 5 bases and 4 bases, with 14 bases remaining between them. This CDR3 contains 14 residues. The CDR3 DNA follows: TGTGCCAGTAGTTACAGGGAGAAGGGCACTGAAGCTTTCTTT. It translates to CASSYREKGTEAFF.

The chain carries TRBV6-5 and TRBJ1-2; D unresolved. Germline CDR1 and CDR2: MNHEY and SVGAGI. This CDR3 spans 14 amino acids. Trimming pared 2 bases from V and 0 bases from J, leaving 7 bases between. DNA for the CDR3: TGTGCCAGCAGTTACCTCGCGACTAACTATGGCTACACCTTC. This encodes CASSYLATNYGYTF.

The V call is TRBV29-1, the J call TRBJ2-5; D remains unclear. The CDR3 sequence is 11 residues long. The V end was cut by 4 bases, the J end by 2 bases, with 5 bases between. Germline V CDR1 and CDR2: SQVTM, ANQGSEA. The DNA of the CDR3 is TGCAGCGTTGGTCTACAAGAGACCCAGTACTTC. Amino acids: CSVGLQETQYF.

The chain carries TRBV30 and TRBJ1-6; the D gene is possibly TRBD1 (6 bases). This CDR3 has 13 amino acids. Trimming pared 3 bases from V and 7 bases from J, leaving 10 bases between. Germline CDR1 and CDR2: GTSNPN and SVGIG (reference sequence). CDR3 bases: TGTGCCTGGAGAACAGGGCGAAATTCACCCCTCCACTTT. It encodes CAWRTGRNSPLHF.

The chain recombines TRBV10-2 with TRBJ1-4; D is undetermined. V was shortened by 5 bases and J by 0 bases, with 13 bases between the two germline ends. This CDR3 spans 16 amino acids. Germline loops: CDR1 WSHSY, CDR2 SAAADI. CDR3 protein: CASSRGREATNEKLFF. DNA of the CDR3: TGCGCCAGCAGTCGAGGAAGAGAAGCAACTAATGAAAAACTGTTTTTT.

The rearrangement links TRBV9 to TRBJ1-1, with D hard to call. CDR1 and CDR2 (germline): SGDLS, YYNGEE. This CDR3 is built from 14 residues. Trimming removed 0 bases from V and 3 bases from J, with 9 bases in between. CDR3 loop: CASSVEGQDTEAFF. The CDR3 DNA sequence: TGTGCCAGCAGCGTAGAAGGTCAGGACACTGAAGCTTTCTTT. Combining the CDR3 with reference TRBV9 and TRBJ1-1 gives the whole variable domain DSGVTQTPKHLITATGQRVTLRCSPRSGDLSVYWYQQSLDQGLQFLIQYYNGEERAKGNILERFSAQQFPDLHSELNLSSLELGDSALYFCASSVEGQDTEAFFGQGTRLTVV.

The chain has TRBV7-9 and TRBJ2-5, with a weak D call TRBD1 (6 bases). This CDR3 has 14 residues. Trimming shortened V by 5 bases and J by 4 bases, and 14 bases separated the two germline ends. In germline, CDR1 is SEHNR, CDR2 FQNEAQ (reference sequence). The CDR3 DNA sequence: TGTGCCAGCAGCCCCGGTGTGGGGGCAGAGACCCAGTACTTC. This encodes CASSPGVGAETQYF.

V gene TRBV28 combines with J gene TRBJ2-2; D not certain. The CDR3 extends over 15 amino acids. Germline CDR1 MDHEN, CDR2 SYDVKM. The ends were cut back, 6 bases at V and 2 bases at J, with 13 bases in the middle. The chain's CDR3 is CASSSSVSNTGELFF. The CDR3 DNA reads as TGTGCCAGCAGCTCGTCGGTCTCAAACACCGGGGAGCTGTTTTTT.

The chain links TRBV4-1 to TRBJ1-1, with D unresolved. The CDR3 loop spans 16 amino acids. V was pared by 0 bases and J by 1 base, with 12 bases between. Germline V lookup: CDR1 MGHRA, CDR2 YSYEKL. The CDR3: CASSQESWGRNTEAFF. CDR3 nucleotides: TGCGCCAGCAGCCAAGAGAGCTGGGGTCGGAACACTGAAGCTTTCTTT.

Only a few counts were recorded for this clone. V is TRBV7-9 and J is TRBJ2-1, with TRBD2 as a possible D gene (5 bases). The CDR3 extends over 16 amino acids. The germline gives CDR1 SEHNR, CDR2 FQNEAQ (reference sequence). V lost 6 bases and J lost 0, with 15 bases in between. For the CDR3, the DNA is TGTGCCAGCAGTGCCTTGAGCGGAGACTCCTACAATGAGCAGTTCTTC. This gives the protein CASSALSGDSYNEQFF.

The chain joins TRBV7-9 to TRBJ1-1; no reliable D call. V was pared by 0 bases and J by 0 bases, with 8 bases between. There are 15 residues in the CDR3. Germline CDR1 reads SEHNR; CDR2 reads FQNEAQ (reference sequence). As DNA, the CDR3 is TGTGCCAGCAGCTTAGCGGTGGGGTTGAACACTGAAGCTTTCTTT. It is translated as CASSLAVGLNTEAFF.

The rearrangement joins TRBV6-1 to TRBJ1-2; tentative D call: TRBD1 (5 bases). Trimming stripped 7 bases from V and 7 bases from J, with 13 bases between. The CDR3 contains 12 residues. Germline CDR1 MNHNS, CDR2 SASEGT. The DNA for the CDR3 is TGTGCCAGCATACGGGGGTTGGGTGGCTACACCTTC. The encoded protein is CASIRGLGGYTF.

CDR3 region: CASSLGAAGNEQFF. The CDR3 coding sequence is TGTGCCAGCAGTTTAGGGGCCGCAGGGAATGAGCAGTTCTTC. The chain links TRBV27 to TRBJ2-1; maybe TRBD1 (5 bases). Germline CDR1 and CDR2: MNHEY and SMNVEV (reference sequence). The CDR3 runs 14 residues. The V end lost 2 bases, the J end lost 7 bases, and 12 bases lay between the germline ends.